The T cell receptor beta chain under discussion was sequenced for a study of blood T cell repertoires in COVID-19. Looking at the study overall: Sites in the United States, Italy and Spain provided acute and convalescent COVID-19 samples. Nucleic acid was either cDNA or gDNA, and it came from T cells, B-cell-depleted T cells, or PBMCs.

Under the authors' procedure: Reference gene primers were amplified, and this amplification served to estimate nucleated cell counts. Here immunoSEQ multiplex PCR was the method, and the copy in TCRdb shows in-frame clones only, minus some. V and J calls and clone size follow that table, whereas D and trimming were derived from the DNA. This table holds approximately 140,000 clones, approximately 90% found once. This clone was observed a single time. This sequence originates from a man between 50 and 59 years old with active or convalescent COVID-19. Input material: peripheral blood.

CDR3: CASSDGGYEQYF. The DNA of the CDR3 is TGCGCCAGCAGTGACGGCGGCTACGAGCAGTACTTC. This chain links TRBV10-1 with TRBJ2-7; D remains ambiguous. The CDR3 runs to 12 residues. Trimming left V 3 bases short and J 3 bases short, with 6 bases between. Germline V lookup: CDR1 WNHNN, CDR2 SYGVQD (reference sequence).